The 3 T cell receptor beta chains in this list originate from one sample, sequenced in a study of beta chain features in type 1 diabetes. Isolated RNA was reverse transcribed in full, so expressed TCRB transcripts were sequenced. Clones were sequenced by immunoSEQ multiplex PCR, and TCRdb holds only the in-frame ones, with some missing. The sample holds over 300,000 clones, 7% to 9% seen once. Sequenced material: central memory CD4+ T cells from blood. These receptors all come from a woman aged 18-35 years in good health.

This chain joins TRBV9 and TRBJ1-5; D is perhaps TRBD1 (5 bases). Per germline, CDR1 SGDLS and CDR2 YYNGEE. Trimming left V 3 bases short and J 1 base short, with 14 bases between. The CDR3 sequence is 16 residues long. CDR3 amino acids: CASSAGRDWSNQPQHF. CDR3 sequence (DNA): TGTGCCAGCAGCGCGGGCCGGGACTGGAGCAATCAGCCCCAGCATTTT.

This clone has only a few counts. The chain carries TRBV19 and TRBJ2-1; the D is unclear. The V end lost 3 bases, the J end lost 5 bases, and 11 bases lay between the germline ends. CDR1 LNHDA and CDR2 SQIVND come from the germline V gene (reference sequence). The CDR3 is made up of 14 amino acids. CDR3 amino acids: CASSIYAHNNEQFF. DNA of the CDR3: TGTGCCAGTAGTATTTACGCTCACAACAATGAGCAGTTCTTC.

The sample holds a few counts of this clone. The chain joins TRBV6-6 to TRBJ2-1; possibly TRBD2 for D (6 bases). Trimming shortened V by 7 bases and J by 2 bases, and 12 bases separated the two germline ends. There are 14 residues in the CDR3. Germline V CDR1 and CDR2: MNHNY, SVGAGI (reference sequence). The CDR3 loop reads CASTPGGTYNEQFF. The DNA of the CDR3 is TGTGCCAGCACCCCCGGGGGTACCTACAATGAGCAGTTCTTC.